This TCR beta chain was found in a study of regulatory T cells in long-lasting Graves disease. Study details: Persistent cases took antithyroid drugs over 5 years and stayed TSH receptor antibody positive. General study results and limits: Those with persistent Graves' had less TCR diversity than newly diagnosed patients.

This clonotype was counted between two and nine times. Its antigen remains unknown. Time point here: persistent/refractory GD, antithyroid drugs over 5 years with positive TRAb. From PBMCs, RNA was extracted and then used to make the TCR library. Criteria from the American Thyroid Association guidelines were applied to diagnose Graves' disease. The peripheral blood volume drawn was roughly 9.9 milliliters, and it was collected into EDTA tubes. Germline values: CDR1 ENHRY, CDR2 SYGVKD. The V segment lost 2 bases and the J segment 3 bases; nucleotides outside the gene matches: 5. The CDR3 has 15 amino acids. Building of the TCR beta libraries involved iRepertoire HTBI primers and Arm-PCR of CDR3 regions. TCRdb re-analysed the multiplex PCR reads in MiXCR, keeping a single row per CDR3 protein. The sample lists roughly 450,000 distinct CDR3 sequences; around 20% were seen once.

This sequence was found in a female donor with Graves disease. The source material was peripheral blood mononuclear cells (PBMCs), sampled when the disease was refractory, from a patient treated with antithyroid drugs. The rearrangement uses TRBV10-3 and TRBJ2-7; 9 nucleotides align to TRBD2. DNA of the CDR3: TGTGCCATCAGTGAGCCGACTAGCGGATACTACGAGCAGTACTTC. Translating it yields CAISEPTSGYYEQYF.